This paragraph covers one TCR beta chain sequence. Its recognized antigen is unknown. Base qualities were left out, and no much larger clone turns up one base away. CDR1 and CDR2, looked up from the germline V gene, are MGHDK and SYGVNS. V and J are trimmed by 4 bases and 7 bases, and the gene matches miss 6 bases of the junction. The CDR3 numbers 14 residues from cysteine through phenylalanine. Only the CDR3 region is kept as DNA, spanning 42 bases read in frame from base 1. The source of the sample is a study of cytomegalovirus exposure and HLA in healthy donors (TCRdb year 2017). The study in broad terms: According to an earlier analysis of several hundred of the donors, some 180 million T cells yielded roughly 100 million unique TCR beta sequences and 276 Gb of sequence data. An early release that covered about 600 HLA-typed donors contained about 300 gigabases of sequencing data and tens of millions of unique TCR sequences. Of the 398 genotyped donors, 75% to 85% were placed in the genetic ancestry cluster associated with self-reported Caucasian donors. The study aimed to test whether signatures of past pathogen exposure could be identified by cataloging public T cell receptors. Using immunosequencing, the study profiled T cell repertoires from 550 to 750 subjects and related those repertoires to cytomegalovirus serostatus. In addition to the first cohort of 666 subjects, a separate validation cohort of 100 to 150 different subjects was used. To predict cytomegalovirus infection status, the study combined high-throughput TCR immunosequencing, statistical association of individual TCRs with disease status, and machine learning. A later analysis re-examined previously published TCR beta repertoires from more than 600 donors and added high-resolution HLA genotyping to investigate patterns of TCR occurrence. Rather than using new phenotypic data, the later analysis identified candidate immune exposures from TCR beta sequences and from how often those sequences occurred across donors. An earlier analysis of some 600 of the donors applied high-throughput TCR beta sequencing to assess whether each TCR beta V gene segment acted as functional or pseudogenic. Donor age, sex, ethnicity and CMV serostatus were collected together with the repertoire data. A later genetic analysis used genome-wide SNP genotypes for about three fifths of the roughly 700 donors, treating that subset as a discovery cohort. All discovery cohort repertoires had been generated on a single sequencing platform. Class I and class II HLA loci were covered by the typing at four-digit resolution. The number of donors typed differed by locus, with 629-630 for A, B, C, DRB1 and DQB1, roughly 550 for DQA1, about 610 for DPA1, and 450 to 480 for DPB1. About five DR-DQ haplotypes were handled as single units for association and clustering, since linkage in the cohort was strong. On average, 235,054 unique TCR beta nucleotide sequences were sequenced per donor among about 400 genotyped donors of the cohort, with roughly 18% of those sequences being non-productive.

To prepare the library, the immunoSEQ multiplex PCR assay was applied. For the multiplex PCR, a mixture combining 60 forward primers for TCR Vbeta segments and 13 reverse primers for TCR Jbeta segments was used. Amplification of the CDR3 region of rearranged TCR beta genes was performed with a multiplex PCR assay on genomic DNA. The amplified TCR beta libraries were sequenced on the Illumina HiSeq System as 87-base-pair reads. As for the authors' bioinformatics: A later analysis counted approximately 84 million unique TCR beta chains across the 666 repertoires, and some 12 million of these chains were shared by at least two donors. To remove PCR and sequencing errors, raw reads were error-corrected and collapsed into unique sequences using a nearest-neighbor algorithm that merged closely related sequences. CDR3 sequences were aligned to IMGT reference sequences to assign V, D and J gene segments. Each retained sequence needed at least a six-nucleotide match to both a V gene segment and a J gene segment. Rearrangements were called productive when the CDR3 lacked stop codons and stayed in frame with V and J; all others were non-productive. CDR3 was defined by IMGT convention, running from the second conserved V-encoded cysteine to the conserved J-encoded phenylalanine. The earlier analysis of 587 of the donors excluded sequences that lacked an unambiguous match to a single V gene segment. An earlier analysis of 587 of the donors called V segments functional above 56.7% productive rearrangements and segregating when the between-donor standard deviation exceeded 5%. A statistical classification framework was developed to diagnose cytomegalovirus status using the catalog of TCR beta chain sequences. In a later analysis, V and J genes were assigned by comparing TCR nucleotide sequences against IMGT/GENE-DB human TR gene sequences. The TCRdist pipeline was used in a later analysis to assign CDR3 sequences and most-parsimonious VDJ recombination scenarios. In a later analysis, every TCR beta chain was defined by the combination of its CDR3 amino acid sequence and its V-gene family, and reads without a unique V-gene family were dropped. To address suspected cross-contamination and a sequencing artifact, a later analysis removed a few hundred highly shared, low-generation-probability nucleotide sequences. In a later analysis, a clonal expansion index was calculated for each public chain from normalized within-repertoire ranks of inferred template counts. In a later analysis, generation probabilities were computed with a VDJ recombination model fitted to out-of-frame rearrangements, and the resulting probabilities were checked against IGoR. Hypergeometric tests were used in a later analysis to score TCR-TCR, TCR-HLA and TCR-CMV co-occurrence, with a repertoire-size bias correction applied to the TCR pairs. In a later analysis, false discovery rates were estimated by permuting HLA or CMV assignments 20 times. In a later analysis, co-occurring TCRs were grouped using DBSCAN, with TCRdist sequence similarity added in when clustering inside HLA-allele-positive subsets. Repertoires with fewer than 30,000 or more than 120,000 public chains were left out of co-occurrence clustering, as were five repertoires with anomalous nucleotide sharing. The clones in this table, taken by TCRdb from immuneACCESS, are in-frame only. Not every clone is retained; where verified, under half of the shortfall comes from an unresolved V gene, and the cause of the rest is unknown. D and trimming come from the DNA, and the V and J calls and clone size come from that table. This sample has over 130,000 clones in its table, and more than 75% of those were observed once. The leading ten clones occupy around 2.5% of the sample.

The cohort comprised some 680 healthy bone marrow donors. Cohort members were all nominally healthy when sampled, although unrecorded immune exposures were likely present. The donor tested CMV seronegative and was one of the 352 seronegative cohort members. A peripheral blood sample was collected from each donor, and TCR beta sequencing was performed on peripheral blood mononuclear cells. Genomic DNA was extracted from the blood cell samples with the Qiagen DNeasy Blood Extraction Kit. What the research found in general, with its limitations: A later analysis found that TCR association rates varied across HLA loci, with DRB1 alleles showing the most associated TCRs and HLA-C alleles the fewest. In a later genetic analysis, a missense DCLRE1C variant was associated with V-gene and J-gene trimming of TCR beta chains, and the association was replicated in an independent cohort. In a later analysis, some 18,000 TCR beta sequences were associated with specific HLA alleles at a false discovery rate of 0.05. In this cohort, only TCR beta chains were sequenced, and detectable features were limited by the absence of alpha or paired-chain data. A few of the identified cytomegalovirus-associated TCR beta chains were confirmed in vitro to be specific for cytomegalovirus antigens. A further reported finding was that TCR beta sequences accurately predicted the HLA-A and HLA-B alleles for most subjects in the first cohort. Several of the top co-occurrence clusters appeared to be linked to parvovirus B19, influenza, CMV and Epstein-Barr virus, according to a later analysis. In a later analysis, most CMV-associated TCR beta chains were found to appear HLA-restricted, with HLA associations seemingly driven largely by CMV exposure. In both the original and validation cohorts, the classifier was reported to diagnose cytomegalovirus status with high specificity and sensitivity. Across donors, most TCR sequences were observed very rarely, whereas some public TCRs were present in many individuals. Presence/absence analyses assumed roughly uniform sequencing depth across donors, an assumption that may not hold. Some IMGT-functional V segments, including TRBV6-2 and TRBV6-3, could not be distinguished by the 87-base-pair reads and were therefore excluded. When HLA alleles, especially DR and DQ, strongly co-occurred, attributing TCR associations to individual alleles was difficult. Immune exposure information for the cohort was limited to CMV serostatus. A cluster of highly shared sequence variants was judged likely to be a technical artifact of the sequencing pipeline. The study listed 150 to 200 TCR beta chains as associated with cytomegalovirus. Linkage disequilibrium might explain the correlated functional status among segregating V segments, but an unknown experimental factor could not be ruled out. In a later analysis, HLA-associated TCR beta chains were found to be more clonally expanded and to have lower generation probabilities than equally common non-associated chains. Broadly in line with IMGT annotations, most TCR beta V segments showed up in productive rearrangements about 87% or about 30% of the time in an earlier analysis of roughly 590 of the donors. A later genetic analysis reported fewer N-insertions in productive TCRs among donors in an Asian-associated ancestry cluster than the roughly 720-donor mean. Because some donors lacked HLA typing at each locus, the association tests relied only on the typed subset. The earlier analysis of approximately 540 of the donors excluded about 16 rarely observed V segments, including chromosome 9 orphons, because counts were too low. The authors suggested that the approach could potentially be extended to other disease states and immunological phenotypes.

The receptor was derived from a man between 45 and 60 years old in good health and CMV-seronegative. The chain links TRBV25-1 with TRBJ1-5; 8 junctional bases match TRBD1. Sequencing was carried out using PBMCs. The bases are TGTGCCAGCAGTGGAGCCCAGGGGGCACAGCCCCAGCATTTT. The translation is CASSGAQGAQPQHF. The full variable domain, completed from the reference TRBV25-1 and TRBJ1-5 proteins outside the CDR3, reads EADIYQTPRYLVIGTGKKITLECSQTMGHDKMYWYQQDPGMELHLIHYSYGVNSTEKGDLSSESTVSRIRTEHFPLTLESARPSHTSQYLCASSGAQGAQPQHFGDGTRLSIL.